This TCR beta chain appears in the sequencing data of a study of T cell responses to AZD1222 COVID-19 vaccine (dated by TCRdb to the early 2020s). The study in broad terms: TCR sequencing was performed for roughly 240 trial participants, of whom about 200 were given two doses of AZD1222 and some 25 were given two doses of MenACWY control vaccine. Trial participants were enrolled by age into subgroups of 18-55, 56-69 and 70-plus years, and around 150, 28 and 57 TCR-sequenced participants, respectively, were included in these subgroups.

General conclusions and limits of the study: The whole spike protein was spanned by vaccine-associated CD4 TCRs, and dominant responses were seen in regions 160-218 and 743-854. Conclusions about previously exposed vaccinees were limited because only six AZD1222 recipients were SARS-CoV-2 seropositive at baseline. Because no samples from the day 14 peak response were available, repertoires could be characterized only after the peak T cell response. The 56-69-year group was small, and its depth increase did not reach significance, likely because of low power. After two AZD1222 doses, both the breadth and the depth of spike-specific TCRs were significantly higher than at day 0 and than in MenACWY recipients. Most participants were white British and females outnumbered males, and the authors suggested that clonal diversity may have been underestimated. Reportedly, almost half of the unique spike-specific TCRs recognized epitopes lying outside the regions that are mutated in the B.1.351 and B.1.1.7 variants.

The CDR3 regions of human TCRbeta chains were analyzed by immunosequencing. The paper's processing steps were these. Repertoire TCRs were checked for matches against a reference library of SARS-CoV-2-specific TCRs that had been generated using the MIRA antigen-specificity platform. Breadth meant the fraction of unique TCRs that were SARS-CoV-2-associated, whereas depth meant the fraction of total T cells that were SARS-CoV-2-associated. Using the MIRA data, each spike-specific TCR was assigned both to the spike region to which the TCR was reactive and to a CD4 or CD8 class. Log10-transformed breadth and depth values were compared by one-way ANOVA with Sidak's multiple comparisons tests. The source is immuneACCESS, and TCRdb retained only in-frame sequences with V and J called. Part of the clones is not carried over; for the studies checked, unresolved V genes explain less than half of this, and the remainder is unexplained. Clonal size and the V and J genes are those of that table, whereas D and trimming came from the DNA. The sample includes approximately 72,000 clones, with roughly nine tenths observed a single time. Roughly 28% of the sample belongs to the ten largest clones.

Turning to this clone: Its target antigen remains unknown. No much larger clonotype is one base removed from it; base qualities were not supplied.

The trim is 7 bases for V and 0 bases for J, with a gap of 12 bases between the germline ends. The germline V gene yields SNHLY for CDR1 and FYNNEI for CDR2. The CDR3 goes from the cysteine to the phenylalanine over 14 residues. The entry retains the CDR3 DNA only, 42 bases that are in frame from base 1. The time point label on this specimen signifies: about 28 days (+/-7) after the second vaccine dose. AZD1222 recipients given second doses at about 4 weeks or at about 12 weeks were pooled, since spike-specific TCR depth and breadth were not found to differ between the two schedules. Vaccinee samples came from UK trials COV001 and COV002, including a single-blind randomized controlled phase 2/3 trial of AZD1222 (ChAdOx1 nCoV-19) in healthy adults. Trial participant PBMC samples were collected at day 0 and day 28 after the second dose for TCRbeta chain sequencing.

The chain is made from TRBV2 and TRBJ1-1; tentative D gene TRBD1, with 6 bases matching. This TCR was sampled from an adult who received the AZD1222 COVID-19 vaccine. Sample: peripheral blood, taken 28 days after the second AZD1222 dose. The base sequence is TGTGCCAGCAATCCACAGGGCCTGAACACTGAAGCTTTCTTT. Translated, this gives CASNPQGLNTEAFF.